This T cell receptor (beta chain) appears in the sequencing data of a study of T-cell reconstitution after alpha-beta-depleted transplantation in children. This clonotype was seen a handful of times. A library of TCRbeta sequences, prepared with unique molecular identifiers, was generated. TCRdb used MiXCR to reprocess the PCR reads, holding one entry per CDR3 protein. The data show 70,000 to 100,000 distinct CDR3 sequences, with more than 9% seen just once and approximately 15% held by the top ten. V trimming: 4 bases; J trimming: 5 bases; junction bases outside the gene matches: 8. CDR3 length equals 15 residues. Germline V gene lookup returns CDR1 SGHVS and CDR2 FQNEAQ.

The sequences come from PBMCs from the stem cell graft donor, collected from the stem cell graft. The chain recombines TRBV7-8 with TRBJ2-3; 8 nucleotides agree with TRBD2. The origin of this receptor is a human donor who donated a stem cell graft to a child with inherited bone marrow failure. The CDR3 is CASSSLSGVGDTQYF. Here the CDR3 DNA reads TGTGCCAGCAGCTCCCTTAGCGGGGTGGGAGATACGCAGTATTTT. Combining the CDR3 with reference TRBV7-8 and TRBJ2-3 gives the whole variable domain GAGVSQSPRYKVAKRGQDVALRCDPISGHVSLFWYQQALGQGPEFLTYFQNEAQLDKSGLPSDRFFAERPEGSVSTLKIQRTQQEDSAVYLCASSSLSGVGDTQYFGPGTRLTVL.